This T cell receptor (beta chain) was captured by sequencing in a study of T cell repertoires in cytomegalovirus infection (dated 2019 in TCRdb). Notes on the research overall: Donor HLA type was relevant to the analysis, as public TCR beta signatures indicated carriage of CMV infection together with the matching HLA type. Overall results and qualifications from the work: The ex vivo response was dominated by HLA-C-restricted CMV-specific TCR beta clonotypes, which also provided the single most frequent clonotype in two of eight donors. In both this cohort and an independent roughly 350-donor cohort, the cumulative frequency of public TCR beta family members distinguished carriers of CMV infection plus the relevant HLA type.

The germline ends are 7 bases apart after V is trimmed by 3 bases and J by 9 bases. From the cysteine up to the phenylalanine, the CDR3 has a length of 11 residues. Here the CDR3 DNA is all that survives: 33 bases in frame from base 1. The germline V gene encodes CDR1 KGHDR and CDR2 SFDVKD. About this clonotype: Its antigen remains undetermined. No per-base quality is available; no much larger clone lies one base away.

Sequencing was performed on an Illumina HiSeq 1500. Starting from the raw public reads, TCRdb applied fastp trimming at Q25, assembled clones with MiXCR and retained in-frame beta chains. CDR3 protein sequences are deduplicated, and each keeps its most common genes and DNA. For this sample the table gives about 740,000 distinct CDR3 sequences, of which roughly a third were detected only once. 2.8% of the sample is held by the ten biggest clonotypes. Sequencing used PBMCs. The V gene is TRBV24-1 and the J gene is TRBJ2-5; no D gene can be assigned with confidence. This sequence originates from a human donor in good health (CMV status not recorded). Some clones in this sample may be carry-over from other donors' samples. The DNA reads TGTGCCACCAGTGATACGAAGGCCCAGTACTTC. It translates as CATSDTKAQYF.